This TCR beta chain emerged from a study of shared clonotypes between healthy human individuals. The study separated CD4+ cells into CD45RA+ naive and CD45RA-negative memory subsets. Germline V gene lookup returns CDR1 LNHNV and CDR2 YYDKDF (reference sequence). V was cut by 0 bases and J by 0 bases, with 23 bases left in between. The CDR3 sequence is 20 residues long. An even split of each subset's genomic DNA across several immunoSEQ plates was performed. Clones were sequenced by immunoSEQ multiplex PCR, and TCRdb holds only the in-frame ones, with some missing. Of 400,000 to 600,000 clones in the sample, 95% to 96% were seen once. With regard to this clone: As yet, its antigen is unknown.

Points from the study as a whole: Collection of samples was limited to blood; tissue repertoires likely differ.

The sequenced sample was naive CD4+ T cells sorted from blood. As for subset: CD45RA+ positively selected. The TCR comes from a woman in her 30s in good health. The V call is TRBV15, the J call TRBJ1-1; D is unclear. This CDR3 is CATSRDLAVDLIPMNTEAFF. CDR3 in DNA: TGTGCCACCAGCAGAGATCTGGCGGTGGACCTTATACCTATGAACACTGAAGCTTTCTTT.